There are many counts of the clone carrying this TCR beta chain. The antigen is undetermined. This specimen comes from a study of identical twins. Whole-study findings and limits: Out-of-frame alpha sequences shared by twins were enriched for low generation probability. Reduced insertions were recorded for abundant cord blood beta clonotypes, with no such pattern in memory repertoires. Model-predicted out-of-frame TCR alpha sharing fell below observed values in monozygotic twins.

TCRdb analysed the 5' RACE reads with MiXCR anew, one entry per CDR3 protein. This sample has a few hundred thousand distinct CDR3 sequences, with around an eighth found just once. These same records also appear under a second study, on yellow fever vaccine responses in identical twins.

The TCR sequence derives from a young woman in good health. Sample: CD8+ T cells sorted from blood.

The CDR3 loop reads CSVGGGLAGSSYEQYF. The DNA for the CDR3 is TGCAGCGTTGGGGGTGGTTTGGCGGGATCGTCCTACGAGCAGTACTTC. The chain uses TRBV29-1 and TRBJ2-7; D might be TRBD2 (6 bases). Germline V gives CDR1 SQVTM, CDR2 ANQGSEA. The CDR3 covers 16 residues. The V end lost 4 bases, the J end lost 1 base, and 20 bases lay between the germline ends.